This is a list of T cell receptor beta chains from one sample in a study of metastatic and nonmetastatic thyroid tumors. TCRdb re-called the PCR reads via MiXCR. The sample consists of some 21,000 clones, about a quarter of them appearing once. Sequenced: blood. Receptor source: a female donor with papillary thyroid cancer or a benign thyroid nodule (not recorded which). Some clones in this sample may be carry-over from other donors' samples. CDR3s include the opening cysteine and the closing phenylalanine or tryptophan.

V gene	J gene	CDR3 length	CDR3 protein
TRBV5-1	TRBJ2-2	11	CASSWRRELFF
TRBV6-5	TRBJ1-1	15	CASSYSGFYDTEAFF
TRBV7-8	TRBJ2-3	16	CASSYLTSRDTDTQYF
TRBV27	TRBJ1-2	13	CASSLRDNYGYTF
TRBV11-1	TRBJ2-1	16	CASSLRRLAGGNEQFF
TRBV6-5	TRBJ2-7	16	CASSYDAFDTHYEQYF
TRBV7-9	TRBJ1-2	14	CASSFAWDSSGYTF
TRBV12-3/TRBV12-4	TRBJ2-1	16	CASSPGLAGSYNEQFF
TRBV19	TRBJ2-2	12	CASSRIAGELFF
TRBV11-2	TRBJ2-1	16	CASSPEDRGSWNEQFF
TRBV18	TRBJ2-7	17	CASSPSSRRLPSYEQYF
TRBV7-8	TRBJ2-7	17	CASSLVEWGTGLNEQYF
TRBV20-1	TRBJ2-2	15	CSARVQGANTGELFF
TRBV11-3	TRBJ2-1	14	CAISISGRWNEQFF
TRBV4-3	TRBJ2-7	17	CASSQNWAPGYSYEQYF
TRBV4-1	TRBJ2-5	14	CASSQVYVGETQYF
TRBV20-1	TRBJ2-7	16	CSASLGEGLPLYEQYF
TRBV7-2	TRBJ2-5	13	CASSVGQQETQYF
TRBV24-1	TRBJ2-1	12	CATSPSGHEQFF
TRBV7-8	TRBJ2-3	14	CASSHTSTVVPQYF
TRBV27	TRBJ1-1	14	CASSLRLLNTEAFF
TRBV6-4	TRBJ2-7	12	CASIGGTYEQYF
TRBV15	TRBJ2-2	15	CATSRDNANTGELFF
TRBV24-1	TRBJ2-1	12	CATSEHSNEQFF
TRBV19	TRBJ2-3	16	CASSLGWRDYTDTQYF
TRBV12-3/TRBV12-4	TRBJ2-7	15	CASSLPGTGDGEQYF
TRBV28	TRBJ2-6	19	CASHSPLGEVASGANVLTF
TRBV5-1	TRBJ2-7	14	CASSLDLGAYEQYF
TRBV19	TRBJ2-7	15	CASSWSSDTSYEQYF
TRBV6-4	TRBJ2-6	15	CASSDLRDGANVLTF
TRBV20-1	TRBJ2-7	16	CSASASGQGGSYEQYF
TRBV27	TRBJ1-3	20	CASSLPLLGLGLPSGNTIYF
TRBV20-1	TRBJ2-3	14	CSARDGTGTDTQYF
TRBV5-1	TRBJ2-7	16	CASSFSPGQGTYEQYF
TRBV7-2	TRBJ2-3	14	CASSRDSSTDTQYF
TRBV20-1	TRBJ2-2	15	CSAKDSGGNTGELFF
TRBV4-2	TRBJ2-6	15	CASSQVTSGANVLTF
TRBV20-1	TRBJ1-2	13	CSASPTGNYGYTF
TRBV28	TRBJ1-4	12	CASSPSWRELFF
TRBV29-1	TRBJ2-5	12	CSVPWTSGTQYF
TRBV20-1	TRBJ1-2	14	CSAEPGQGPSGYTF
TRBV3-1	TRBJ2-3	14	CASSQDPGTDTQYF
TRBV6-4	TRBJ2-1	16	CASSDSHRGENNEQFF
TRBV6-1	TRBJ1-2	12	CATQKNNYGYTF
TRBV19	TRBJ1-5	16	CASSAIGQGPNQPQHF
TRBV6-2/TRBV6-3	TRBJ1-2	15	CASSYSQSYAYGYTF
TRBV7-9	TRBJ2-7	14	CASSLSRVIYEQYF
TRBV28	TRBJ2-3	15	CASSTRVTVTDTQYF